The rows below give T cell receptor beta chains drawn from one sample of a study of CD8 T cells in ankylosing spondylitis. TCRdb reanalysed the 5' RACE reads using MiXCR and keeps one entry per CDR3 protein. The sample has about 540,000 distinct CDR3 sequences, approximately 11% seen once. The sample consisted of blood, either unsorted or a sorted T cell fraction (not recorded which). The receptor source for this set is a male donor with ankylosing spondylitis. Each CDR3 is given without its conserved first and last residue. D genes are given only for firm matches.

j_gene,d_gene,v_gene,CDR3aa
TRBJ2-4,TRBD2,TRBV10-2,ASRASGRLSDIQY
TRBJ2-5,TRBD1,TRBV7-8,ASSSRPNYWTGKETQY
TRBJ1-5,NA,TRBV28,ASSPRVSDQPQH
TRBJ2-1,TRBD2,TRBV9,ASSVEGSGRRF
TRBJ1-4,NA,TRBV20-1,SARQSPSNEKLF
TRBJ1-1,TRBD1,TRBV7-9,ASSRTGVGAF
TRBJ2-3,TRBD2,TRBV7-8,ASSPRTSGGYSTDTQY
TRBJ1-1,NA,TRBV15,ATSRDPRSGTEAF
TRBJ1-6,NA,TRBV2,ASSDSLNSPLH
TRBJ1-1,NA,TRBV6-1,ASKGSRAQDTEAF
TRBJ2-1,TRBD2,TRBV11-3,ASSSGLAGWDNEQF
TRBJ2-2,TRBD2,TRBV5-6,ASNFELAGEGTGELF
TRBJ2-5,TRBD1,TRBV19,ASSIGQVPQETQY
TRBJ2-7,NA,TRBV12-3/TRBV12-4,ASSFPGSLGYEQY
TRBJ2-1,NA,TRBV10-3,AISESLINEQF
TRBJ2-5,NA,TRBV29-1,SAKRGGSETQY
TRBJ2-1,TRBD1,TRBV29-1,SVETGVDEQF
TRBJ2-1,NA,TRBV2,ASSERRGSGASPSRNEQF
TRBJ2-2,TRBD1,TRBV12-3/TRBV12-4,ASSNPSGTGNTGELF
TRBJ2-5,NA,TRBV2,ASALGQETQY
TRBJ1-3,NA,TRBV15,ATSREGTAQTGNTIY
TRBJ2-3,NA,TRBV9,ASSVALLAAGPDTQY
TRBJ2-1,NA,TRBV20-1,SARDPREGYEQF
TRBJ1-6,TRBD1,TRBV13,ASSSYRGPNSPLH
TRBJ1-2,TRBD1,TRBV20-1,SARDRVGTGHGYT
TRBJ2-1,NA,TRBV27,ASFFGGGSPRVSYNEQF
TRBJ1-1,TRBD1,TRBV20-1,SASHGTGYTEAF
TRBJ2-2,TRBD1,TRBV7-9,ASSDGRQGSTGELF
TRBJ2-7,NA,TRBV5-1,ASWDGYSYEQY